The 21 T cell receptor beta chains in this list originate from one sample, sequenced in a study of Ad26.COV2.S vaccination and SARS-CoV-2 variants. The treatment was: approximately 18 received Ad26.COV2.S at low or high dose, single or two shots; 5 received placebo; per-sample allocation not given. Collection of the samples took place on day 63 after the first injection of vaccine or placebo. Sequenced by immunoSEQ multiplex PCR; TCRdb stores in-frame clones only, minus some. The sample lists 350,000 to 500,000 clones; around 90% were seen once. The sample in question was peripheral blood, obtained in a trial of Ad26.COV2.S vaccine versus placebo. These receptor sequences come from a person aged 18 to 65 who received the Ad26.COV2.S COVID-19 vaccine or a placebo.

The V and J genes are TRBV19 and TRBJ2-1; 8 bases are shared with TRBD2. The V gene's germline CDR1 is LNHDA and CDR2 SQIVND (reference sequence). The CDR3 has 13 amino acids. The junction had 10 bases not matched to a gene; V was cut back by 10 bases and J by 8 bases. The CDR3 is CATRLAWTDEQFF. Written as DNA, the CDR3 is TGTGCCACCCGACTAGCGTGGACGGATGAGCAGTTCTTC.

The CDR3 DNA sequence: TGTGCCATCAGTGAGAGGCTAGCCATGGATGAGCAGTTCTTC. It specifies CAISERLAMDEQFF. J is TRBJ2-1 and V is TRBV10-3; D perhaps matches TRBD2 (5 bases). The germline V gene encodes CDR1 ENHRY and CDR2 SYGVKD. The CDR3 sequence is 14 residues long. Between the trimmed V and J ends, which lost 2 bases and 8 bases, there was a span of 13 bases.

Only one count was recorded for this clone. The chain's CDR3 is CSVESGVGRFEQYF. Here the CDR3 DNA reads TGCAGCGTTGAATCAGGGGTTGGTAGATTCGAGCAGTACTTC. The chain recombines TRBV29-1 with TRBJ2-7; maybe TRBD1 (6 bases). The CDR3 is 14 residues long. The V gene lost 2 bases and the J gene lost 6 bases, with 17 bases spanning the gap. The V gene's germline CDR1 is SQVTM and CDR2 ANQGSEA.

The chain is built from TRBV25-1 and TRBJ1-1; TRBD1 matches 9 bases. This CDR3 has 15 residues. Germline lookup yields CDR1 MGHDK and CDR2 SYGVNS. The ends lost 1 base at V and 5 bases at J; junction bases unmatched: 5. In DNA, the CDR3 is TGTGCCAGCAGTGAATGGGGGACAGGGCAAACTGAAGCTTTCTTT. Its protein is CASSEWGTGQTEAFF. The variable domain in full, completed from reference TRBV25-1 and TRBJ1-1, reads EADIYQTPRYLVIGTGKKITLECSQTMGHDKMYWYQQDPGMELHLIHYSYGVNSTEKGDLSSESTVSRIRTEHFPLTLESARPSHTSQYLCASSEWGTGQTEAFFGQGTRLTVV.

The chain is built from TRBV27 and TRBJ2-7; D ambiguous. The CDR3 spans 12 residues. V was shortened by 6 bases and J by 4 bases, with 10 bases between the two germline ends. In germline, CDR1 is MNHEY, CDR2 SMNVEV (reference sequence). CDR3 coding DNA: TGTGCCAGCAGGGGAACCACATACGAGCAGTACTTC. Encoded protein: CASRGTTYEQYF.

The gene calls are TRBV10-3 and TRBJ2-7; TRBD1 might be the D (6 bases). Germline CDR1 reads ENHRY; CDR2 reads SYGVKD. V lost 11 bases and J lost 3, with 23 bases in between. The CDR3 contains 15 residues. CDR3 nucleotides: TGTGCCTCACAAGCCGCGGTGGACAGCTACTACGAGCAGTACTTC. Its protein product is CASQAAVDSYYEQYF.

The rearrangement links TRBV29-1 to TRBJ2-3; D remains ambiguous. V was trimmed by 3 bases and J by 2 bases, leaving 12 bases between them. The CDR3 loop spans 14 amino acids. CDR1 SQVTM and CDR2 ANQGSEA come from the germline V gene. CDR3 coding DNA: TGCAGCGTTGACGGGTCAGTCAACACAGATACGCAGTATTTT. Protein: CSVDGSVNTDTQYF.

The chain recombines TRBV5-4 with TRBJ1-5; no clear D. The CDR3 is made up of 13 amino acids. Between the trimmed V and J ends, which lost 0 bases and 4 bases, there was a span of 5 bases. Germline V gives CDR1 SGHNT, CDR2 YYREEE (reference sequence). The CDR3 spells CASSLDPNQPQHF. The CDR3 coding sequence is TGTGCCAGCAGCTTGGATCCTAATCAGCCCCAGCATTTT.

V and J are TRBV19 and TRBJ2-7; TRBD2 matches 7 bases. CDR1 and CDR2 (germline): LNHDA, SQIVND (reference sequence). CDR3 length: 16 amino acids. The J segment lost 2 bases and the V segment lost 5 bases, leaving 12 bases of the junction unmatched. The CDR3 DNA sequence: TGTGCCAGTAGTGTAAACAGCGGGAATCCCCCCTACGAGCAGTACTTC. It translates to CASSVNSGNPPYEQYF.

The chain joins TRBV5-4 to TRBJ2-2, with 9 bases lining up with TRBD1. The CDR3 spans 15 residues. Germline assignment: CDR1 SGHNT and CDR2 YYREEE (reference sequence). V lost 3 bases, J lost 9 bases, and 9 bases stayed unmatched. This CDR3 is CASSSGQGKDRELFF. The CDR3 region has the DNA TGTGCCAGCAGCTCGGGACAGGGAAAAGACCGGGAGCTGTTTTTT.

CDR3 DNA: TGTGCCATCAGTGAGTCGACGGGCCTACGGACGCAGTATTTT. It yields the protein CAISESTGLRTQYF. The chain uses TRBV10-3 and TRBJ2-3; D is uncertain. Trimming took off 0 bases at V and 9 bases at J, with 13 bases between the two ends. The CDR3 covers 14 residues. The V gene's germline CDR1 is ENHRY and CDR2 SYGVKD.

Written as DNA, the CDR3 is TGTGCCAGCAGTTACGGAGGGACCACTGAAGCTTTCTTT. It specifies CASSYGGTTEAFF. The chain is built from TRBV6-5 and TRBJ1-1; weak D call: TRBD1 (5 bases). The CDR3 is made up of 13 amino acids. Per germline, CDR1 MNHEY and CDR2 SVGAGI. V shed 2 bases and J shed 4 bases, with 8 bases lying between them.

The V and J genes are TRBV7-6 and TRBJ1-5; D call uncertain. CDR3 size: 13 residues. Between the trimmed V and J ends, which lost 4 bases and 7 bases, there was a span of 11 bases. CDR1 and CDR2 (germline): SGHVS, FNYEAQ. As DNA, the CDR3 is TGTGCCAGCAGCTCCACCCACGGGCAGCCCCAGCATTTT. This encodes CASSSTHGQPQHF.

The J gene is TRBJ2-3, the V gene TRBV5-6; TRBD2 matches 11 bases. The CDR3 runs 17 residues. V lost 4 bases and J lost 2; bases outside the gene matches: 9. CDR1 and CDR2 from the germline V gene are SGHDT and YYEEEE. CDR3 sequence reads: CASSIRLAGTFTDTQYF. In nucleotides, the CDR3 is TGTGCCAGCAGCATTCGACTAGCGGGGACGTTCACAGATACGCAGTATTTT. The whole variable domain, filled in from reference TRBV5-6 and TRBJ2-3, reads DAGVTQSPTHLIKTRGQQVTLRCSPKSGHDTVSWYQQALGQGPQFIFQYYEEEERQRGNFPDRFSGHQFPNYSSELNVNALLLGDSALYLCASSIRLAGTFTDTQYFGPGTRLTVL.

In nucleotides, the CDR3 is TGTGCCAGCAGGCCTAATTTGAGCTCTGGAAACACCATATATTTT. The encoded protein is CASRPNLSSGNTIYF. V usage is TRBV28 and J usage is TRBJ1-3; D is unclear. The CDR3 consists of 15 residues. Germline-derived CDR1 and CDR2 are MDHEN and SYDVKM. Trimming stripped 6 bases from V and 0 bases from J, with 12 bases between.

The chain is built from TRBV6-5 and TRBJ2-7; 12 nucleotides line up with TRBD2. Trimming cost V 7 bases and J 6 bases; bases outside gene matches: 7. The length of the CDR3 is 14 residues. Germline lookup yields CDR1 MNHEY and CDR2 SVGAGI. CDR3 sequence (DNA): TGTGCCAGCACCAGACTAGCGGGAGTATCCGAGCAGTACTTC. This gives the protein CASTRLAGVSEQYF.

The chain employs TRBV6-5 and TRBJ2-5, with D possibly being TRBD1 (6 bases). The CDR3 runs 12 residues. CDR1 and CDR2 (germline): MNHEY, SVGAGI. The germline V and J ends were trimmed by 8 bases and 7 bases, with 14 bases remaining between them. Here the CDR3 DNA reads TGTGCCAGCCAACAACAGGGTGGGACCCAGTACTTC. Translation: CASQQQGGTQYF.

This chain joins TRBV28 and TRBJ1-1, with D perhaps matching TRBD1 (5 bases). The CDR3 is 15 residues long. Trimming stripped 1 base from V and 4 bases from J, with 13 bases between. Germline lookup yields CDR1 MDHEN and CDR2 SYDVKM. The CDR3 sequence is CASSLLEVRGTEAFF. CDR3 nucleotide sequence: TGTGCCAGCAGTTTATTGGAGGTGAGGGGCACTGAAGCTTTCTTT.

This chain joins TRBV12-3 or TRBV12-4 and TRBJ2-5; 8 bases match TRBD2. There are 13 residues in the CDR3. The J segment lost 3 bases and the V segment lost 7 bases, leaving 4 bases of the junction unmatched. The CDR3 region has the DNA TGTGCCAGCACCCCAGCGGGAGAAGAGACCCAGTACTTC. This sequence encodes CASTPAGEETQYF.

The V and J genes are TRBV11-3 and TRBJ2-1; 12 bases are shared with TRBD1. The CDR3 has 15 amino acids. CDR1 SGHNT and CDR2 YENEEA come from the germline V gene. V lost 5 bases to trimming and J lost 5 bases; unmatched junction nucleotides: 4. The CDR3 region is CASSDRDRGHNEQFF. As DNA, the CDR3 is TGTGCCAGCAGCGACCGGGACAGGGGGCACAATGAGCAGTTCTTC.

This chain uses TRBV19 with TRBJ2-5; D unresolved. The CDR3 contains 13 residues. Trimming took 0 bases from V and 3 from J, leaving 5 bases between them. CDR1 is LNHDA and CDR2 is SQIVND in the germline V gene (reference sequence). The CDR3 spells CASSIDYEETQYF. The DNA for the CDR3 is TGTGCCAGTAGTATAGACTACGAAGAGACCCAGTACTTC.